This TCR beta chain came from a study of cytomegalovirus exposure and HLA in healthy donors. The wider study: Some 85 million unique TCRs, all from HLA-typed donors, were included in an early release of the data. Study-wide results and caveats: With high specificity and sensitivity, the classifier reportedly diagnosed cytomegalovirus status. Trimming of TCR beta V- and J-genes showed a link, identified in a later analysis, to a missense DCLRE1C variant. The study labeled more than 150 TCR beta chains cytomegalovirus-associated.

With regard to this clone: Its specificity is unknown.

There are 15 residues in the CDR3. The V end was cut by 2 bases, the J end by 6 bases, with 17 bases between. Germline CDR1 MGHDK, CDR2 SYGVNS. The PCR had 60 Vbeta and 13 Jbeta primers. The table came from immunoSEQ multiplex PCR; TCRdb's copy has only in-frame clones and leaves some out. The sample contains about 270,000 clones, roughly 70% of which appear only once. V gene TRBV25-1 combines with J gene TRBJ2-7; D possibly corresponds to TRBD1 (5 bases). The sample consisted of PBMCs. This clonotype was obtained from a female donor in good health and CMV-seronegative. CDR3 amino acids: CASSESIPSQGEQYF. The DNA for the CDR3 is TGTGCCAGCAGTGAAAGTATACCCTCCCAGGGCGAGCAGTACTTC.